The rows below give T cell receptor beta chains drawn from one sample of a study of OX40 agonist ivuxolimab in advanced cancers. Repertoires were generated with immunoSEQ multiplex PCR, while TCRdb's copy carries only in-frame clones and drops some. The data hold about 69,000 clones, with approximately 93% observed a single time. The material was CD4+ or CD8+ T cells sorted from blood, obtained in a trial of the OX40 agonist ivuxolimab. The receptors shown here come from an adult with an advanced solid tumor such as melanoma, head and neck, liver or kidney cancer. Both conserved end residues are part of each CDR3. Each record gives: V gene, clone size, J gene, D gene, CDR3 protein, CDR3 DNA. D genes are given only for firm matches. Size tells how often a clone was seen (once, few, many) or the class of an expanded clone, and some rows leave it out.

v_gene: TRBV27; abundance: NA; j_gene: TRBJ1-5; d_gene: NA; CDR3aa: CASSASHGGVNQPQHF; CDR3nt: TGTGCCAGCAGTGCATCCCATGGGGGGGTTAATCAGCCCCAGCATTTT
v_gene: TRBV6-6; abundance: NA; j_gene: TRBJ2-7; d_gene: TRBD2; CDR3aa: CASTDPAGGPYEQYF; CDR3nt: TGTGCCAGCACCGACCCGGCGGGAGGACCCTACGAGCAGTACTTC
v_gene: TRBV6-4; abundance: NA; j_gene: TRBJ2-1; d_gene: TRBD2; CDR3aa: CASSEGGRKNEQFF; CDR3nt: TGTGCCAGCAGTGAGGGCGGGAGGAAGAATGAGCAGTTCTTC
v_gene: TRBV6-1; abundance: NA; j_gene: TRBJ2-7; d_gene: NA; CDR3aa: CASRTRREQYF; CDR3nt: TGTGCCAGCAGGACCCGAAGGGAGCAGTACTTC
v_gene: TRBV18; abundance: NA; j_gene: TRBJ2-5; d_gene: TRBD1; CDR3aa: CASSRGLQETQYF; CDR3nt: TGTGCCAGCTCAAGGGGGCTCCAAGAGACCCAGTACTTC
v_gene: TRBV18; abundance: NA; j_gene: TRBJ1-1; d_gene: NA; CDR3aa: CASSTQNTEAFF; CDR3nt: TGTGCCAGCTCAACTCAGAACACTGAAGCTTTCTTT
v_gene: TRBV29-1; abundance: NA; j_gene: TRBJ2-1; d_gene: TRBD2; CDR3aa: CSSTGTSGSYNEQFF; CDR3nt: TGCAGCTCTACCGGGACTAGCGGGAGCTACAATGAGCAGTTCTTC
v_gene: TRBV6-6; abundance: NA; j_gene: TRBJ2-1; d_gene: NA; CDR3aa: CASSFREQFF; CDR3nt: TGTGCCAGCAGCTTCCGGGAGCAGTTCTTC
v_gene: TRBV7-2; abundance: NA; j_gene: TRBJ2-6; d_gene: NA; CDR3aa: CASSLASYPFSGANVLTF; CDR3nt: TGTGCCAGCAGCTTAGCTTCTTACCCCTTCTCTGGGGCCAACGTCCTGACTTTC
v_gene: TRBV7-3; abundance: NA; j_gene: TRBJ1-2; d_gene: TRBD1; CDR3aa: CASSSGQGAPDGYTF; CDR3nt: TGTGCCAGCAGCTCCGGACAGGGGGCGCCTGATGGCTACACCTTC
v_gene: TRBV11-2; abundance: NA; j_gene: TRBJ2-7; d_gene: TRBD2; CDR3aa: CASSSEGLADHYEQYF; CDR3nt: TGTGCCAGCAGCTCCGAGGGACTAGCGGATCACTACGAGCAGTACTTC
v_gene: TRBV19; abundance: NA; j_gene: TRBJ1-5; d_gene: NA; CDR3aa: CASSILHNQPQHF; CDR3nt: TGTGCCAGTAGTATCCTTCACAATCAGCCCCAGCATTTT
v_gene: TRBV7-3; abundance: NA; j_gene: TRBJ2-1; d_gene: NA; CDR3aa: CASSPFKSGNEQFF; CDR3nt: TGTGCCAGCAGCCCCTTTAAGTCGGGTAATGAGCAGTTCTTC
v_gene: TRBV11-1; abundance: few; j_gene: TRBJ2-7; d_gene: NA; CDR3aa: CASSSQAGSYEQYF; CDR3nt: TGTGCCAGCAGCTCCCAAGCCGGTTCCTACGAGCAGTACTTC
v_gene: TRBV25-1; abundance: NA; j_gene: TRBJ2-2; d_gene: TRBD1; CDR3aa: CASSELRQGYTGELFF; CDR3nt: TGTGCCAGCAGTGAACTACGACAGGGGTACACCGGGGAGCTGTTTTTT
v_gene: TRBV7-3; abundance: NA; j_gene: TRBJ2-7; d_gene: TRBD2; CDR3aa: CASSLGLAGGYEQYF; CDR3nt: TGTGCCAGCAGCCTTGGACTAGCGGGAGGGTACGAGCAGTACTTC
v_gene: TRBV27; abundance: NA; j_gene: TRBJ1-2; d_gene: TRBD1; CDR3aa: CASSRGDRGLYGYTF; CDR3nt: TGTGCCAGCAGTCGGGGGGACAGGGGATTATATGGCTACACCTTC
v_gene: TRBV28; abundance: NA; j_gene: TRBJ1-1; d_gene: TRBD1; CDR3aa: CASSPLPGQAEF; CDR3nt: TGTGCCAGCAGCCCTTTGCCCGGACAGGCAGAATTT
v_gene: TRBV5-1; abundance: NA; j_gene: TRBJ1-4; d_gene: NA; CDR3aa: CASSLGAATNEKLFF; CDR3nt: TGCGCCAGCAGCTTGGGGGCGGCAACTAATGAAAAACTGTTTTTT
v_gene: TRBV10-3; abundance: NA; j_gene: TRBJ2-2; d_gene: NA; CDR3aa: CAISEWLQNTGELFF; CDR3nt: TGTGCCATCAGTGAGTGGCTACAGAACACCGGGGAGCTGTTTTTT
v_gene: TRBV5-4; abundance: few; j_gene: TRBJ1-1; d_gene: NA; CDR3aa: CASSFSQEAFF; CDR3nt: TGTGCCAGCAGCTTTTCACAGGAAGCTTTCTTT
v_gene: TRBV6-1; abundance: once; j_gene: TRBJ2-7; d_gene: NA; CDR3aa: CASSELAAPYEQYF; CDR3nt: TGTGCCAGCAGTGAATTGGCTGCACCCTACGAGCAGTACTTC
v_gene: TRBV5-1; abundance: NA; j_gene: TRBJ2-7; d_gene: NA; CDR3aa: CASSLGLYYEQYF; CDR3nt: TGCGCCAGCAGTTTGGGCCTGTACTACGAGCAGTACTTC
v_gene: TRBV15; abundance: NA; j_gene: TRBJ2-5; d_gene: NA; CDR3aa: CATSRDRGGKTQYF; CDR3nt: TGTGCCACCAGCAGAGACAGGGGCGGGAAGACCCAGTACTTC
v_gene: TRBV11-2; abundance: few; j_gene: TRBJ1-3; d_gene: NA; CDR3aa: CASSLDPGGFAQSSGNTIYF; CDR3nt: TGTGCCAGCAGCTTAGATCCGGGAGGGTTCGCTCAAAGCTCTGGAAACACCATATATTTT